The T cell receptor beta chain under discussion was sequenced for a study of blood T cells in healthy people across ages. The sample holds many counts of this clonotype. Its specificity is not known. Isolation recovered at least 7 million PBMCs from every sample. V lost 5 bases, J lost 4 bases, and 4 bases stayed unmatched. Per germline, CDR1 SGHTA and CDR2 FQGNSA. The CDR3 spans 14 residues. The use of a sample-barcoded 5' primer and a J-beta primer mix characterized a second PCR of roughly 7 to 12 cycles. TCRdb fed the 5' RACE reads into MiXCR, producing one record per CDR3 protein. Among 600,000 or so distinct CDR3 sequences listed, roughly 30% were seen once. Study-wide results and limits: Diversity of TCR beta correlated strongly with naive T cell percentage.

Material for sequencing was blood. J is TRBJ1-5 and V is TRBV7-2; 8 nucleotides align to TRBD1. This clonotype was sampled from a woman at least 80 years old in good health. The CDR3 region has the DNA TGTGCCAGCAGCCGGGGACAGGTTAATCAGCCCCAGCATTTT. Translation gives CASSRGQVNQPQHF.